What follows are 27 T cell receptor beta chains derived from one specimen sequenced in a study of metastatic and nonmetastatic thyroid tumors. Patients were all untreated before their thyroid surgery. TCRdb reassembled clones from the PCR reads with MiXCR. Of approximately 32,000 clones detected, around 33% appear once; the ten largest clones hold about 16%. The sample consisted of tumor tissue. The receptors originated from a female donor with papillary thyroid cancer or a benign thyroid nodule (not recorded which). Some clones in this sample may be carry-over from other donors' samples.

The chain has TRBV5-1 and TRBJ2-1; tentatively, D is TRBD2 (6 bases). Germline V CDR1 and CDR2: SGHRS, YFSETQ. The ends were cut back, 0 bases at V and 5 bases at J, with 15 bases in the middle. This CDR3 is 16 amino acids long. As DNA, the CDR3 is TGCGCCAGCAGCTTGGGTGGTGGGAGGATCAACAATGAGCAGTTCTTC. Its translation: CASSLGGGRINNEQFF. Full variable domain (rest looked up from reference TRBV5-1 and TRBJ2-1): KAGVTQTPRYLIKTRGQQVTLSCSPISGHRSVSWYQQTPGQGLQFLFEYFSETQRNKGNFPGRFSGRQFSNSRSEMNVSTLELGDSALYLCASSLGGGRINNEQFFGPGTRLTVL.

The V and J genes are TRBV9 and TRBJ1-6, with D possibly being TRBD1 (5 bases). V lost 3 bases and J lost 9, with 10 bases in between. In germline, CDR1 is SGDLS, CDR2 YYNGEE. The CDR3 covers 13 residues. CDR3 loop: CASSGQGASPLHF. The CDR3 DNA reads TGTGCCAGCAGCGGGCAGGGAGCTTCACCCCTCCACTTT.

Here the CDR3 reads CASSPLAGVGYEQYF. The CDR3 DNA reads as TGTGCCAGTAGTCCATTAGCGGGAGTCGGGTACGAGCAGTACTTC. The rearrangement links TRBV19 to TRBJ2-7, with 9 bases lining up with TRBD2. Germline-derived CDR1 and CDR2 are LNHDA and SQIVND (reference sequence). J gave up 4 bases and V 5 bases, and 9 bases lay outside the gene matches. The CDR3 is 15 residues long.

This chain connects TRBV5-1 to TRBJ2-3; TRBD2 agrees at 11 bases. In germline, CDR1 is SGHRS, CDR2 YFSETQ. The CDR3 extends over 18 amino acids. The V and J ends lost 0 bases and 1 base, in that order; junction bases with no gene match: 7. The CDR3: CASSLVGLADRGTDTQYF. As DNA, the CDR3 is TGCGCCAGCAGCTTGGTGGGACTAGCGGATCGGGGCACAGATACGCAGTATTTT. The full variable domain, its missing parts supplied by reference TRBV5-1 and TRBJ2-3, is KAGVTQTPRYLIKTRGQQVTLSCSPISGHRSVSWYQQTPGQGLQFLFEYFSETQRNKGNFPGRFSGRQFSNSRSEMNVSTLELGDSALYLCASSLVGLADRGTDTQYFGPGTRLTVL.

The V and J genes are TRBV10-1 and TRBJ1-2; no clear D gene. CDR1 is WNHNN and CDR2 is SYGVQD in the germline V gene (reference sequence). The CDR3 is made up of 14 amino acids. The V end was cut by 6 bases, the J end by 4 bases, with 15 bases between. The CDR3 reads CASRVANNSYGYTF. CDR3 bases: TGCGCCAGCAGGGTGGCGAATAACAGCTATGGCTACACCTTC.

CDR3 sequence: CSARDLRGTSGGADTQYF. DNA for the CDR3: TGCAGTGCTAGAGATCTTAGAGGGACTAGCGGGGGGGCAGATACGCAGTATTTT. The chain links TRBV20-1 to TRBJ2-3; 16 bases line up with TRBD2. Germline trimming cut 0 bases from V and 4 bases from J; bases unmatched to any gene: 7. The CDR3 runs 18 residues. The V gene's germline CDR1 is DFQATT and CDR2 SNEGSKA (reference sequence).

The CDR3 coding sequence is TGTGCCAGCAGTAGCGGGAGCACAGATACGCAGTATTTT. This translates into CASSSGSTDTQYF. V usage is TRBV6-4 and J usage is TRBJ2-3; tentatively, D is TRBD2 (6 bases). The CDR3 totals 13 residues. V was pared by 5 bases and J by 0 bases, with 6 bases between. Looked up from germline, CDR1 is MRHNA and CDR2 is SNTAGT.

The table lists this clone with a few counts. The chain carries TRBV3-1 and TRBJ2-3; 9 positions agree with TRBD2. The CDR3 covers 18 residues. V lost 4 bases, J lost 2 bases, and 13 bases stayed unmatched. Per the germline V gene, CDR1 is LGHDT and CDR2 is YNNKEL (reference sequence). The DNA of the CDR3 is TGTGCCAGCAGCCCGACGAGGATAGCGGGGGCCTACACAGATACGCAGTATTTT. Encoded protein: CASSPTRIAGAYTDTQYF.

Judged by abundance, this clone is medium-sized. The genes are TRBV4-1 and TRBJ2-7; D is possibly TRBD1 (6 bases). With 7 bases removed from V and 2 bases from J, the gap between germline ends came to 21 bases. The CDR3 runs 16 residues. The germline V gene encodes CDR1 MGHRA and CDR2 YSYEKL. The CDR3 protein is CASTPSPGTSAYEQYF. In nucleotides, the CDR3 is TGCGCCAGCACCCCCTCCCCCGGGACATCGGCCTACGAGCAGTACTTC.

This clone was found once. The chain uses TRBV15 and TRBJ2-7, with 16 bases fitting TRBD2. CDR1 and CDR2 (germline): LNHNV, YYDKDF (reference sequence). The CDR3 runs 18 residues. V trimming: 5 bases; J trimming: 3 bases; junction bases outside the gene matches: 10. The CDR3 sequence is CATSSPGLAGGPLYEQYF. The CDR3 DNA follows: TGTGCCACCAGCTCACCGGGACTAGCGGGAGGGCCACTCTACGAGCAGTACTTC.

The J gene is TRBJ2-2, the V gene TRBV24-1, with D unresolved. With 4 bases removed from V and 6 bases from J, the gap between germline ends came to 8 bases. Germline assignment: CDR1 KGHDR and CDR2 SFDVKD. The CDR3 loop spans 13 amino acids. CDR3 sequence: CATSEESPGELFF. The CDR3 DNA reads TGTGCCACCAGTGAGGAAAGCCCCGGGGAGCTGTTTTTT.

The rearrangement joins TRBV6-2 or TRBV6-3 to TRBJ1-1; D call uncertain. Trimming shortened V by 0 bases and J by 5 bases, and 13 bases separated the two germline ends. This CDR3 spans 15 amino acids. Germline-derived CDR1 and CDR2 are MNHEY and SVGEGT. This chain's CDR3 is CASSYSALLGTEAFF. The CDR3 nucleotides read TGTGCCAGCAGTTACTCCGCCCTATTGGGGACTGAAGCTTTCTTT.

This chain connects TRBV7-9 to TRBJ2-5; weak D call: TRBD2 (6 bases). The CDR3 contains 13 residues. CDR1 SEHNR and CDR2 FQNEAQ come from the germline V gene (reference sequence). Trimming removed 7 bases at V and 4 bases at J, with 13 bases between. CDR3 bases: TGTGCCAGCACCCACGTAGCGGTAGAGACCCAGTACTTC. This translates into CASTHVAVETQYF.

This clone was recorded once. The J gene is TRBJ2-1, the V gene TRBV4-1; 8 nucleotides align to TRBD2. The CDR3 has 15 residues. With V trimmed by 1 base and J by 10 bases, 9 bases remained unmatched. Germline V gives CDR1 MGHRA, CDR2 YSYEKL. Here the CDR3 DNA reads TGCGCCAGCAGCCAAGTTAGCGGGGTAGATTGGGAGCAGTTCTTC. Amino acids: CASSQVSGVDWEQFF.

V and J are TRBV20-1 and TRBJ2-7; 8 bases map to TRBD2. After removal of 5 bases from V and 4 bases from J, the junction contained 7 bases not matched to a gene. CDR3 size: 13 residues. In germline, CDR1 is DFQATT, CDR2 SNEGSKA (reference sequence). The CDR3, as DNA: TGCAGTGCTCTGACTAGCGATAATTACGAGCAGTACTTC. Amino acids: CSALTSDNYEQYF.

CDR3 bases: TGCGCCAGCAGCTTCCAGGGGCGGCCTGGAAACACCATATATTTT. It specifies CASSFQGRPGNTIYF. The chain links TRBV5-1 to TRBJ1-3; D is possibly TRBD1 (6 bases). V dropped 2 bases and J dropped 2 bases, with 11 bases sitting between them. Germline values: CDR1 SGHRS, CDR2 YFSETQ. The CDR3 sequence is 15 residues long. Using reference TRBV5-1 and TRBJ1-3 for the parts outside the CDR3, the full variable domain is KAGVTQTPRYLIKTRGQQVTLSCSPISGHRSVSWYQQTPGQGLQFLFEYFSETQRNKGNFPGRFSGRQFSNSRSEMNVSTLELGDSALYLCASSFQGRPGNTIYFGEGSWLTVV.

The rearrangement links TRBV12-3 or TRBV12-4 to TRBJ2-1; D not resolved. The CDR3 loop spans 15 amino acids. V was clipped by 3 bases and J by 7 bases, with 16 bases between them. As DNA, the CDR3 is TGTGCCAGCAGTTTGGGGTCGGGTGGTAGAAATGAGCAGTTCTTC. Residues: CASSLGSGGRNEQFF.

The sample holds one count of this clone. The genes are TRBV13 and TRBJ2-6; TRBD1 matches 7 bases. CDR1 and CDR2 from the germline V gene are PRHDT and FYEKMQ (reference sequence). After removal of 3 bases from V and 2 bases from J, the junction contained 10 bases not matched to a gene. This CDR3 is 18 amino acids long. The CDR3 nucleotides are TGTGCCAGCAGCTTTAGGGACCAGGGGGTCACTGGGGCCAACGTCCTGACTTTC. It yields the protein CASSFRDQGVTGANVLTF.

V usage is TRBV30 and J usage is TRBJ2-7, with 8 bases identical to TRBD2. Germline V lookup: CDR1 GTSNPN, CDR2 SVGIG (reference sequence). CDR3 length: 14 residues. The V segment lost 5 bases and the J segment 1 base; nucleotides outside the gene matches: 7. CDR3 protein: CAWHKAGASYEQYF. CDR3 nucleotide sequence: TGTGCCTGGCATAAAGCGGGAGCATCCTACGAGCAGTACTTC.

This chain connects TRBV11-2 to TRBJ1-6; D may be TRBD1 (5 bases). Germline CDR1 is SGHAT and CDR2 is FQNNGV. The germline V and J ends were trimmed by 4 bases and 8 bases, with 12 bases remaining between them. This CDR3 is built from 14 residues. As DNA, the CDR3 is TGTGCCAGCAGCTATATCAGGGCTGATTCACCCCTCCACTTT. Translating gives CASSYIRADSPLHF.

This chain connects TRBV20-1 to TRBJ2-7; 10 nucleotides line up with TRBD2. CDR3 length: 17 residues. The V gene's germline CDR1 is DFQATT and CDR2 SNEGSKA (reference sequence). V was pared by 4 bases and J by 4 bases, with 16 bases of the junction left unmatched. CDR3 residues: CSAKILAGVSGRYEQYF. The CDR3 DNA reads as TGCAGTGCTAAGATCCTAGCGGGAGTAAGCGGGCGGTACGAGCAGTACTTC.

This chain joins TRBV27 and TRBJ2-1, with 11 positions matching TRBD2. J was trimmed by 0 bases and V by 0 bases; bases with no gene match: 10. Germline CDR1 is MNHEY and CDR2 is SMNVEV (reference sequence). This CDR3 comprises 20 residues. The CDR3 region is CASSLSMLAGGPSSYNEQFF. CDR3 nucleotides: TGTGCCAGCAGTTTATCCATGTTAGCGGGAGGGCCCTCCTCCTACAATGAGCAGTTCTTC.

This clone has a handful of counts. The chain employs TRBV6-2 or TRBV6-3 and TRBJ2-7; the D is unclear. V lost 5 bases to trimming and J lost 7 bases, with 9 bases between them. Germline CDR1 reads MNHEY; CDR2 reads SVGEGT. The CDR3 sequence is 11 residues long. The DNA for the CDR3 is TGTGCCAGCAGTAGAAAGGCGGAGCAGTACTTC. As protein: CASSRKAEQYF.

This clone occurred once. CDR3 nucleotides: TGTGCCAGCAGCTCTTCATCGGGACTAGCCTACGAGCAGTACTTC. Encoded protein: CASSSSSGLAYEQYF. This chain links TRBV5-4 with TRBJ2-7; 8 nucleotides agree with TRBD2. V lost 3 bases to trimming and J lost 2 bases; unmatched junction nucleotides: 7. Looked up from germline, CDR1 is SGHNT and CDR2 is YYREEE (reference sequence). This CDR3 is 15 amino acids long.

The chain is built from TRBV7-2 and TRBJ2-5, with 7 bases matching TRBD2. The V gene's germline CDR1 is SGHTA and CDR2 FQGNSA. This CDR3 has 16 amino acids. The junction had 10 bases not matched to a gene; V was cut back by 5 bases and J by 1 base. CDR3 amino acids: CASSIGLGRIQETQYF. In nucleotides, the CDR3 is TGTGCCAGCAGCATCGGACTAGGGAGGATCCAAGAGACCCAGTACTTC.

This clone has a handful of counts. This rearrangement joins TRBV6-1 to TRBJ2-1; 12 bases match TRBD1. Looked up from germline, CDR1 is MNHNS and CDR2 is SASEGT. The CDR3 has 15 amino acids. V gave up 4 bases and J gave up 4 bases; unmatched junction bases: 2. CDR3 DNA sequence: TGTGCCAGCAGTGTGGGACAGGGGGCTTACAATGAGCAGTTCTTC. Translated, it gives CASSVGQGAYNEQFF.

Only a few counts were recorded for this clone. The chain has TRBV6-1 and TRBJ2-7; D unresolved. Germline V lookup: CDR1 MNHNS, CDR2 SASEGT. The CDR3 is made up of 16 amino acids. Trimming left V 0 bases short and J 0 bases short, with 12 bases between. CDR3 loop: CASSEAALSFSYEQYF. In DNA, the CDR3 is TGTGCCAGCAGTGAAGCGGCCCTCTCCTTCTCCTACGAGCAGTACTTC.